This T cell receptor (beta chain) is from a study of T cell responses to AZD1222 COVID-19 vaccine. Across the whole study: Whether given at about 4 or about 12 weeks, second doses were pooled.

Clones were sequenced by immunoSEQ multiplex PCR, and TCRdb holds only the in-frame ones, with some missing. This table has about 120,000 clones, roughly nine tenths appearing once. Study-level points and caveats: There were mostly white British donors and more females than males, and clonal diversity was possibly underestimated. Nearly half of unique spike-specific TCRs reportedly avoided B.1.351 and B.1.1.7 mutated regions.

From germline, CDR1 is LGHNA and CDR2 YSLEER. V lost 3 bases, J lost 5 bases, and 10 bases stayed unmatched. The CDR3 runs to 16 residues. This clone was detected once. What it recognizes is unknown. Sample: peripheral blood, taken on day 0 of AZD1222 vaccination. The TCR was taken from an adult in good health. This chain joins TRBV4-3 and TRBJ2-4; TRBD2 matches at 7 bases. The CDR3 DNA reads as TGCGCCAGCAGCCACGCCCCAAGCGGGGTTCAAAACATTCAGTACTTC. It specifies CASSHAPSGVQNIQYF.